These T cell receptor beta chains were read from a single sample in a study of blood T cell repertoires in COVID-19. Profiled with immunoSEQ multiplex PCR; TCRdb holds only in-frame clones, not every one. The sample shows roughly 240,000 clones, approximately 82% of them seen only once. The material sequenced was peripheral blood. The receptors shown here come from a woman aged 80 or older with acute or convalescent COVID-19. Each CDR3 is given with its conserved first and last residue. Fields, in order: J gene, D gene, V gene, clone size, CDR3 protein, CDR3 DNA. A D gene is named only where the DNA matches it firmly. Part of the rows lack a size; the others show once, few, many or a class for expanded clones.

j_call: TRBJ2-7; d_call: TRBD2; v_call: TRBV28; clone_size: NA; cdr3_aa: CASSPGLAGVMYEQYF; cdr3_nt: TGTGCCAGCAGCCCAGGACTAGCGGGAGTAATGTACGAGCAGTACTTC
j_call: TRBJ2-6; d_call: NA; v_call: TRBV24-1; clone_size: NA; cdr3_aa: CATSGSGGANVLTF; cdr3_nt: TGTGCCACCAGTGGCTCCGGTGGGGCCAACGTCCTGACTTTC
j_call: TRBJ2-3; d_call: TRBD2; v_call: TRBV7-8; clone_size: NA; cdr3_aa: CASSLRWLAGSTDTQYF; cdr3_nt: TGTGCCAGCAGCTTACGCTGGCTAGCGGGGAGCACAGATACGCAGTATTTT
j_call: TRBJ1-2; d_call: NA; v_call: TRBV21-1; clone_size: NA; cdr3_aa: CASSRHRGNYGYTF; cdr3_nt: TGTGCCAGCAGCAGGCACAGGGGGAACTATGGCTACACCTTC
j_call: TRBJ1-4; d_call: NA; v_call: TRBV5-4; clone_size: NA; cdr3_aa: CASSWGLRQNEKLFF; cdr3_nt: TGTGCCAGCAGCTGGGGCTTACGTCAAAATGAAAAACTGTTTTTT
j_call: TRBJ1-6; d_call: NA; v_call: TRBV7-2; clone_size: NA; cdr3_aa: CASSLAGWESPLHF; cdr3_nt: TGTGCCAGCAGCTTAGCAGGGTGGGAGTCACCCCTCCACTTT
j_call: TRBJ2-1; d_call: TRBD1; v_call: TRBV10-1; clone_size: NA; cdr3_aa: CASSESGDSPTYNEQFF; cdr3_nt: TGCGCCAGCAGTGAGTCGGGGGACAGTCCTACCTACAATGAGCAGTTCTTC
j_call: TRBJ2-6; d_call: NA; v_call: TRBV28; clone_size: NA; cdr3_aa: CASNAGTRSAGANVLTF; cdr3_nt: TGTGCCAGTAACGCCGGGACAAGGAGCGCTGGGGCCAACGTCCTGACTTTC
j_call: TRBJ2-7; d_call: NA; v_call: TRBV13; clone_size: NA; cdr3_aa: CASSLGTRGRASEQYF; cdr3_nt: TGTGCCAGCAGCTTAGGTACCAGGGGCCGGGCTTCCGAGCAGTACTTC
j_call: TRBJ2-2; d_call: TRBD2; v_call: TRBV20-1; clone_size: NA; cdr3_aa: CSASVLAGGSNTGELFF; cdr3_nt: TGCAGTGCTAGTGTCCTAGCGGGGGGATCGAACACCGGGGAGCTGTTTTTT
j_call: TRBJ1-3; d_call: TRBD1; v_call: TRBV5-1; clone_size: NA; cdr3_aa: CASSSGTGNSGNTIYF; cdr3_nt: TGCGCCAGCAGCTCCGGGACAGGGAACTCTGGAAACACCATATATTTT
j_call: TRBJ1-6; d_call: NA; v_call: TRBV11-2; clone_size: NA; cdr3_aa: CASSLDQGRSPLHF; cdr3_nt: TGTGCCAGCAGCTTAGATCAGGGAAGGTCACCCCTCCACTTT
j_call: TRBJ2-3; d_call: TRBD2; v_call: TRBV6-5; clone_size: NA; cdr3_aa: CASRYLTSGSTDTQYF; cdr3_nt: TGTGCCAGCAGGTACCTCACTAGCGGTAGCACAGATACGCAGTATTTT
j_call: TRBJ2-1; d_call: TRBD2; v_call: TRBV9; clone_size: NA; cdr3_aa: CASSSRPRLAGVYNEQFF; cdr3_nt: TGTGCCAGCAGCTCCCGCCCTCGACTAGCGGGAGTATACAATGAGCAGTTCTTC
j_call: TRBJ1-5; d_call: TRBD1; v_call: TRBV16; clone_size: NA; cdr3_aa: CASSVDRDQPQHF; cdr3_nt: TGTGCCAGCAGCGTCGACAGGGATCAGCCCCAGCATTTT
j_call: TRBJ2-3; d_call: NA; v_call: TRBV5-1; clone_size: NA; cdr3_aa: CASADSGRTDTQYF; cdr3_nt: TGCGCCAGCGCGGATAGCGGACGCACAGATACGCAGTATTTT
j_call: TRBJ2-4; d_call: TRBD2; v_call: TRBV6-5; clone_size: NA; cdr3_aa: CASSRTSGSKVIQYF; cdr3_nt: TGTGCCAGCAGTAGGACTAGCGGGAGTAAGGTCATTCAGTACTTC
j_call: TRBJ2-2; d_call: TRBD1; v_call: TRBV6-1; clone_size: NA; cdr3_aa: CASSAGRGLDTGELFF; cdr3_nt: TGTGCCAGCAGTGCGGGCAGGGGGCTGGACACCGGGGAGCTGTTTTTT
j_call: TRBJ2-7; d_call: TRBD2; v_call: TRBV5-6; clone_size: NA; cdr3_aa: CASSPILAGSGYEQYF; cdr3_nt: TGTGCCAGCAGCCCGATACTAGCGGGAAGCGGTTACGAGCAGTACTTC
j_call: TRBJ2-1; d_call: TRBD2; v_call: TRBV10-3; clone_size: NA; cdr3_aa: CAISDLSGSPGKGNEQFF; cdr3_nt: TGTGCCATCAGTGACCTTAGCGGGAGCCCAGGGAAAGGCAATGAGCAGTTCTTC
j_call: TRBJ2-1; d_call: TRBD2; v_call: TRBV5-1; clone_size: NA; cdr3_aa: CASSLELAGSDEQFF; cdr3_nt: TGCGCCAGCAGCTTGGAACTAGCGGGGAGCGATGAGCAGTTCTTC
j_call: TRBJ1-2; d_call: TRBD1; v_call: TRBV15; clone_size: NA; cdr3_aa: CAIRDRGGPIYGYTF; cdr3_nt: TGTGCCATTCGGGACAGGGGGGGCCCTATCTATGGCTACACCTTC
j_call: TRBJ2-1; d_call: TRBD2; v_call: TRBV19; clone_size: NA; cdr3_aa: CASSIEGPSGRYPLYNEQFF; cdr3_nt: TGTGCCAGTAGTATAGAAGGGCCTAGCGGGAGATATCCCCTATACAATGAGCAGTTCTTC
j_call: TRBJ2-5; d_call: NA; v_call: TRBV3-1/TRBV3-2; clone_size: NA; cdr3_aa: CASSQDLGAQQETQYF; cdr3_nt: TGTGCCAGCAGCCAAGATCTGGGGGCCCAACAAGAGACCCAGTACTTC
j_call: TRBJ2-5; d_call: NA; v_call: TRBV27; clone_size: NA; cdr3_aa: CASSFPIIGGQETQYF; cdr3_nt: TGTGCCAGCTCGTTCCCCATCATAGGGGGCCAAGAGACCCAGTACTTC
j_call: TRBJ2-5; d_call: TRBD2; v_call: TRBV7-2; clone_size: NA; cdr3_aa: CASSSQPPGGPETQYF; cdr3_nt: TGTGCCAGCAGCTCCCAGCCTCCGGGGGGTCCAGAGACCCAGTACTTC
j_call: TRBJ2-2; d_call: NA; v_call: TRBV9; clone_size: NA; cdr3_aa: CASSEQVNTGELFF; cdr3_nt: TGTGCCAGCAGCGAGCAAGTGAACACCGGGGAGCTGTTTTTT
j_call: TRBJ1-4; d_call: NA; v_call: TRBV21-1; clone_size: NA; cdr3_aa: CASRVPGGGREKLFF; cdr3_nt: TGTGCCAGCAGAGTACCAGGGGGAGGACGGGAAAAACTGTTTTTT
j_call: TRBJ2-7; d_call: NA; v_call: TRBV11-2; clone_size: NA; cdr3_aa: CASSLRVNPSEQYF; cdr3_nt: TGTGCCAGCAGCCTCCGGGTAAACCCATCCGAGCAGTACTTC
j_call: TRBJ2-7; d_call: TRBD1; v_call: TRBV28; clone_size: once; cdr3_aa: CASIRGQGGHEQYF; cdr3_nt: TGTGCCAGCATTAGGGGACAGGGTGGGCACGAGCAGTACTTC
j_call: TRBJ2-5; d_call: NA; v_call: TRBV11-2; clone_size: NA; cdr3_aa: CASGTRVETQYF; cdr3_nt: TGTGCCAGCGGAACCAGGGTAGAGACCCAGTACTTC
j_call: TRBJ2-1; d_call: NA; v_call: TRBV6-2/TRBV6-3; clone_size: NA; cdr3_aa: CASSSAGIAYNEQFF; cdr3_nt: TGTGCCAGCAGTTCCGCCGGGATAGCCTACAATGAGCAGTTCTTC
j_call: TRBJ2-7; d_call: NA; v_call: TRBV21-1; clone_size: once; cdr3_aa: CASSKVDKFVYEQYF; cdr3_nt: TGTGCCAGCAGCAAAGTGGACAAGTTCGTCTACGAGCAGTACTTC
j_call: TRBJ2-1; d_call: NA; v_call: TRBV5-4; clone_size: NA; cdr3_aa: CASSFRSSRNEQFF; cdr3_nt: TGTGCCAGCAGCTTTCGATCATCACGGAATGAGCAGTTCTTC
j_call: TRBJ1-1; d_call: TRBD1; v_call: TRBV6-5; clone_size: NA; cdr3_aa: CASSPGGTLNTEAFF; cdr3_nt: TGTGCCAGCAGTCCAGGGGGAACCCTCAACACTGAAGCTTTCTTT
j_call: TRBJ1-1; d_call: NA; v_call: TRBV4-3; clone_size: NA; cdr3_aa: CASSQGGGSDTEAFF; cdr3_nt: TGCGCCAGCAGCCAAGGTGGGGGGTCAGACACTGAAGCTTTCTTT
j_call: TRBJ2-1; d_call: TRBD2; v_call: TRBV7-9; clone_size: NA; cdr3_aa: CASSLVETSGGRYNEQFF; cdr3_nt: TGTGCCAGCAGCTTAGTTGAGACTAGCGGGGGGAGGTACAATGAGCAGTTCTTC
j_call: TRBJ2-2; d_call: NA; v_call: TRBV7-8; clone_size: NA; cdr3_aa: CASSLDLSNTGELFF; cdr3_nt: TGTGCCAGCAGCTTAGATTTATCGAACACCGGGGAGCTGTTTTTT
j_call: TRBJ1-4; d_call: TRBD1; v_call: TRBV7-6; clone_size: NA; cdr3_aa: CASSLEGTGFGNEKLFF; cdr3_nt: TGTGCCAGCAGCTTAGAAGGGACAGGGTTCGGTAATGAAAAACTGTTTTTT
j_call: TRBJ2-3; d_call: TRBD1; v_call: TRBV19; clone_size: NA; cdr3_aa: CARKDRGRFAGDIKTDTQYF; cdr3_nt: TGTGCCCGAAAAGACAGGGGGCGCTTTGCGGGGGATATAAAAACAGATACGCAGTATTTT
j_call: TRBJ1-3; d_call: TRBD1; v_call: TRBV9; clone_size: NA; cdr3_aa: CASSVEGAPSGNTIYF; cdr3_nt: TGTGCCAGCAGCGTAGAGGGGGCTCCCTCTGGAAACACCATATATTTT
j_call: TRBJ2-3; d_call: TRBD2; v_call: TRBV6-5; clone_size: NA; cdr3_aa: CASRLAGGRTDTQYF; cdr3_nt: TGTGCCAGCAGGTTAGCGGGGGGTCGCACAGATACGCAGTATTTT
j_call: TRBJ1-5; d_call: NA; v_call: TRBV29-1; clone_size: NA; cdr3_aa: CSVGSTADSNQPQHF; cdr3_nt: TGCAGCGTTGGATCGACGGCGGATAGCAATCAGCCCCAGCATTTT
j_call: TRBJ1-3; d_call: TRBD1; v_call: TRBV2; clone_size: NA; cdr3_aa: CASSEQGAVGNTIYF; cdr3_nt: TGTGCCAGCAGCGAACAGGGGGCCGTCGGAAACACCATATATTTT
j_call: TRBJ1-4; d_call: TRBD1; v_call: TRBV4-1; clone_size: once; cdr3_aa: CASNQGQGSRGSEKLFF; cdr3_nt: TGCGCCAGCAACCAGGGACAGGGGTCCCGGGGTAGTGAAAAACTGTTTTTT
j_call: TRBJ1-1; d_call: NA; v_call: TRBV10-3; clone_size: NA; cdr3_aa: CAISDIQNTEAFF; cdr3_nt: TGTGCCATCAGTGACATCCAGAACACTGAAGCTTTCTTT
j_call: TRBJ1-6; d_call: NA; v_call: TRBV11-2; clone_size: NA; cdr3_aa: CASSSRGVDSPLHF; cdr3_nt: TGTGCCAGCAGCTCCCGGGGGGTGGATTCACCCCTCCACTTT
j_call: TRBJ1-2; d_call: NA; v_call: TRBV5-6; clone_size: NA; cdr3_aa: CASSPDSSNYGYTF; cdr3_nt: TGTGCCAGCAGCCCTGACAGTAGTAACTATGGCTACACCTTC
j_call: TRBJ2-1; d_call: NA; v_call: TRBV30; clone_size: once; cdr3_aa: CAWTEVRDISSNEQFF; cdr3_nt: TGTGCCTGGACCGAGGTCCGGGACATCAGTTCCAATGAGCAGTTCTTC
j_call: TRBJ2-3; d_call: NA; v_call: TRBV25-1; clone_size: NA; cdr3_aa: CASSSPTGRDTQYF; cdr3_nt: TGTGCCAGCAGTTCTCCTACAGGTCGAGATACGCAGTATTTT
j_call: TRBJ2-3; d_call: TRBD2; v_call: TRBV7-2; clone_size: NA; cdr3_aa: CASSLGLSTDTQYF; cdr3_nt: TGTGCCAGCAGCTTGGGACTAAGCACAGATACGCAGTATTTT
j_call: TRBJ2-7; d_call: TRBD2; v_call: TRBV7-9; clone_size: NA; cdr3_aa: CASSPPGLAGGPYEQYF; cdr3_nt: TGTGCCAGCAGCCCCCCGGGACTAGCGGGGGGGCCCTACGAGCAGTACTTC
j_call: TRBJ2-1; d_call: TRBD2; v_call: TRBV28; clone_size: NA; cdr3_aa: CASSLTSGTYNEQFF; cdr3_nt: TGTGCCAGCAGTTTAACTAGCGGTACCTACAATGAGCAGTTCTTC